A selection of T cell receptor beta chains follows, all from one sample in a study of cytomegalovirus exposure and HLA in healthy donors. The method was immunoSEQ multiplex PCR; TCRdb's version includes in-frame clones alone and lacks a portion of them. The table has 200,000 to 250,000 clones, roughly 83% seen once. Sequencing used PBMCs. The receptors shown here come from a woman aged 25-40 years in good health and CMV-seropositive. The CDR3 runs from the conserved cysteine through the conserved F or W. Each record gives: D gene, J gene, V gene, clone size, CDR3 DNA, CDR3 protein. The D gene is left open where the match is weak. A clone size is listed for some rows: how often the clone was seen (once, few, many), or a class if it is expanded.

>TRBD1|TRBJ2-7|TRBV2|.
TGTGCCAGCAGTGGACAGGGAACGGGTGAGCAGTACTTC
CASSGQGTGEQYF
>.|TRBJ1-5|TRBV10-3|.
TGTGCCATCAGTGATGAGGGATGGGATCAGCCCCAGCATTTT
CAISDEGWDQPQHF
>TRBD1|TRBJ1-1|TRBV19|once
TGTGCCAGTAGTGCCCAGGGGGACACTGAAGCTTTCTTT
CASSAQGDTEAFF
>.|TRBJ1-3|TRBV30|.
TGTGCCTGGAGTTCCGCCAACTCTGGAAACACCATATATTTT
CAWSSANSGNTIYF
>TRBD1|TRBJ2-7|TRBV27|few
TGTGCCAGCAGTTTAATATCCGGGACAGCGTCCTACGAGCAGTACTTC
CASSLISGTASYEQYF
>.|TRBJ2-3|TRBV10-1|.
TGCGCCAGCAGTGAGTCAAGGGTGGATACGCAGTATTTT
CASSESRVDTQYF
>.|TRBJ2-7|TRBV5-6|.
TGTGCCAGCAGCCCTTCCTCGGCATACGAGCAGTACTTC
CASSPSSAYEQYF
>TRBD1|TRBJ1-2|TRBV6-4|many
TGTGCCAGCAGCCCGACAGGGACTGGGGGCTACACCTTC
CASSPTGTGGYTF
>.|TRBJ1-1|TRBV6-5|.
TGTGCCAGCAGTATCCGGGGGGATGGGACTGAAGCTTTCTTT
CASSIRGDGTEAFF
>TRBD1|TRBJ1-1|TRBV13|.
TGTGCCAGCAGCTCCGGGACAGGCTTCCTAGGGAGGAACACTGAAGCTTTCTTT
CASSSGTGFLGRNTEAFF
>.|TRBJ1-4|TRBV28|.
TGTGCCAGCAGTGTCCCCTTCGCCGCGAATGAAAAACTGTTTTTT
CASSVPFAANEKLFF
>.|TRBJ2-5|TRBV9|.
TGTGCCAGCAGCGCGAGGGGGACTCTCCAAGAGACCCAGTACTTC
CASSARGTLQETQYF
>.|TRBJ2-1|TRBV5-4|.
TGTGCCAGCAGCGGAGTCGCCTACAATGAGCAGTTCTTC
CASSGVAYNEQFF
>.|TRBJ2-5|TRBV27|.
TGTGCCAGCAGTTTGGGCAGGGGTGGAGAGACCCAGTACTTC
CASSLGRGGETQYF
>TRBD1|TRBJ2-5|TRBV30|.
TGTGCCTGGAGTCATCCGGACAGGGAGCCCCAGTACTTC
CAWSHPDREPQYF
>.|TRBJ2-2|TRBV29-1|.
TGCAGCGTTGAAGACAGGGGAAACGGGGAGCTGTTTTTT
CSVEDRGNGELFF
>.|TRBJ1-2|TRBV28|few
TGTGCCAGCAGTCCCCCGACAACTTATGGCTACACCTTC
CASSPPTTYGYTF
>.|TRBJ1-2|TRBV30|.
TGTGCCTGGAGTGAAGAGGGCTTTGGCTACACCTTC
CAWSEEGFGYTF
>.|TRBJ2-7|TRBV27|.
TGTGCCAGCAGTTTATCTCAGGGCAACTACGAGCAGTACTTC
CASSLSQGNYEQYF
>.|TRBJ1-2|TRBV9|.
TGTGCCAGCAGCGCGCCGGGACAATATTCTGGCTACACCTTC
CASSAPGQYSGYTF
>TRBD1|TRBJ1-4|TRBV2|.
TGTGCCAGCAGTAGTTTGCGGACAGGGTTTGAAAAACTGTTTTTT
CASSSLRTGFEKLFF
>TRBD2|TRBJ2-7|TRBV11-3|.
TGTGCCAGCAGCTCCGAGGGTTGGACTAGCGTATCCTACGAGCAGTACTTC
CASSSEGWTSVSYEQYF
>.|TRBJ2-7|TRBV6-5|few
TGTGCCAGCAGCCGGACTCAACAGTTCGAGCAGTACTTC
CASSRTQQFEQYF
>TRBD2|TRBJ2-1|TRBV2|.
TGTGCCAGCATCTTCTCGGGACTAGAGACGAGGAATGAGCAGTTCTTC
CASIFSGLETRNEQFF
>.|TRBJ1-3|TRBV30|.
TGTGCCTGGAGTCGATATTCTGGAAACACCATATATTTT
CAWSRYSGNTIYF
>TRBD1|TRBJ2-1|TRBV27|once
TGTGCCAGCAGTCTCAGGGGGAACAATGAGCAGTTCTTC
CASSLRGNNEQFF
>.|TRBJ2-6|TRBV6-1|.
TGTGCCAGCAGTGGAGGGTCGGGTGGGGCCAACGTCCTGACTTTC
CASSGGSGGANVLTF
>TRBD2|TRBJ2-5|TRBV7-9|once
TGTGCCAGCAGCTTAGAGGCTAGCGGGCCCCGGGGGACCCAGTACTTC
CASSLEASGPRGTQYF
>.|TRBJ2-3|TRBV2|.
TGTGCCAGCAGTGATATCGCCGGGTCGGCGGATACGCAGTATTTT
CASSDIAGSADTQYF
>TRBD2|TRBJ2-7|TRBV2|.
TGTGCCAGCGCGTTCGGGAGGGGATACGAGCAGTACTTC
CASAFGRGYEQYF
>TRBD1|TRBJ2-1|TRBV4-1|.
TGCGCCAGCAGCCAAGGGACAGGTTACAATGAGCAGTTCTTC
CASSQGTGYNEQFF
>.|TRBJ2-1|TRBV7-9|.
TGTGCCAGCAGATTAGGACAGCAGGCCTACAATGAGCAGTTCTTC
CASRLGQQAYNEQFF
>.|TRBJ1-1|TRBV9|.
TGTGCCAGCAGCGTAGATATAACAGACTACACTGAAGCTTTCTTT
CASSVDITDYTEAFF
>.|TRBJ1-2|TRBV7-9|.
TGTGCCAGCAGCCTAAAGTTTTTGAGCGACAGGAATGGCTACACCTTC
CASSLKFLSDRNGYTF
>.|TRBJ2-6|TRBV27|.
TGTGCCAGCAGTTTAATTCGTAGTAACTCTGGGGCCAACGTCCTGACTTTC
CASSLIRSNSGANVLTF
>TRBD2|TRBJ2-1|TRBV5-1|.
TGCGCCAGCAGCTTGAATGGACTAGCGGCGAATGAGCAGTTCTTC
CASSLNGLAANEQFF
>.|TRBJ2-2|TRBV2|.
TGTGCCAGCAGGTCCACCCAGGAGTCCACCGGGGAGCTGTTTTTT
CASRSTQESTGELFF
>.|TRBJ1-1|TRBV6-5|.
TGTGCCCGACAATCGACGGACACTGAAGCTTTCTTT
CARQSTDTEAFF
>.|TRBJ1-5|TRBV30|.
TGTGCCTGCCAACCACAGGGTGCTCAGCCCCAGCATTTT
CACQPQGAQPQHF
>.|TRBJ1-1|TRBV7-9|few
TGTGCCAGCAGCTTAGGGTCTTCGGCCGCCATCTTT
CASSLGSSAAIF
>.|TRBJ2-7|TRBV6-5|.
TGTGCCAGCAGTTACTCGCGGTTCTACGAGCAGTACTTC
CASSYSRFYEQYF
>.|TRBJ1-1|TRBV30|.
TGTGCCTGGAGTTTGGGGAACACTGAAGCTTTCTTT
CAWSLGNTEAFF
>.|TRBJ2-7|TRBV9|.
TGTGCCAGCAGCGAGCCGGGGGCCCCCGGGGAGCAGTACTTC
CASSEPGAPGEQYF
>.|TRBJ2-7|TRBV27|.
TGTGCCAGCAGTTTGACAGGCCCCTACGAGCAGTACTTC
CASSLTGPYEQYF